The source of this T cell receptor (beta chain) is a study of blood T cell repertoires in COVID-19. Whole-study context: The origin of the acute and convalescent COVID-19 samples was the United States, Italy and Spain. PBMCs, B-cell-depleted T cells, or T cells provided the cDNA or gDNA that made up the material.

Seattle patient enrollment occurred during active infection, with longitudinal follow-up thereafter. Sequenced by immunoSEQ multiplex PCR; TCRdb stores in-frame clones only, minus some. The sample contains 300,000 to 400,000 clones, about 87% of which appear only once. The sequencing input was peripheral blood. The origin of this receptor is a woman between 50 and 59 years old with COVID-19, enrolled during active disease.

CDR3 protein: CASTKGHSEKLFF. The CDR3 DNA reads as TGTGCCAGCACAAAGGGACACAGTGAAAAACTGTTTTTT. The rearrangement joins TRBV25-1 to TRBJ1-4, with a weak D call TRBD1 (6 bases). V was pared by 7 bases and J by 7 bases, with 13 bases between. This CDR3 is 13 amino acids long. Germline loops: CDR1 MGHDK, CDR2 SYGVNS. The whole variable domain, filled in from reference TRBV25-1 and TRBJ1-4, reads EADIYQTPRYLVIGTGKKITLECSQTMGHDKMYWYQQDPGMELHLIHYSYGVNSTEKGDLSSESTVSRIRTEHFPLTLESARPSHTSQYLCASTKGHSEKLFFGSGTQLSVL.